The rows below give T cell receptor beta chains drawn from one sample of a study of T cells in tumors and immune-related adverse events. Clones were read by immunoSEQ multiplex PCR, and TCRdb kept only the in-frame ones, dropping some. Among tens of thousands of clones listed, over 80% were seen once. Specimen: lymph node tissue, collected from a patient treated with anti-PD-1 therapy. These receptors were collected from a female donor with metastatic renal cell carcinoma. Each CDR3 is given with its conserved first and last residue. The D gene is left open where the match is weak. Only some rows state a clone size, as once, few, many or a class for expanded clones.

clone size	D gene	J gene	V gene	CDR3 protein	CDR3 DNA
.	.	TRBJ1-6	TRBV5-1	CASSLPESSYNSPLHF	TGCGCCAGCAGCTTGCCAGAAAGCTCCTATAATTCACCCCTCCACTTT
.	.	TRBJ2-5	TRBV6-6	CASSYSAGTRQETQYF	TGTGCCAGCAGTTACTCGGCCGGGACACGCCAAGAGACCCAGTACTTC
.	.	TRBJ1-6	TRBV5-4	CASSLGAGSPLHF	TGTGCCAGCAGCTTAGGGGCTGGATCACCCCTCCACTTT
.	TRBD2	TRBJ2-7	TRBV11-2	CASREAGALEQYF	TGTGCCAGCAGGGAAGCGGGGGCGCTGGAGCAGTACTTC
.	.	TRBJ1-6	TRBV7-6	CASSIGRQGNSPLHF	TGTGCCAGCAGCATAGGTCGGCAGGGAAATTCACCCCTCCACTTT
.	.	TRBJ1-5	TRBV7-2	CASSLNSNQPQHF	TGTGCCAGCAGCTTAAATAGCAATCAGCCCCAGCATTTT
.	TRBD1	TRBJ1-6	TRBV10-2	CASSEQGSSYNSPLHF	TGCGCCAGCAGTGAACAGGGGAGCTCCTATAATTCACCCCTCCACTTT
.	.	TRBJ2-1	TRBV10-2	CASSVSGGSRAGNEQFF	TGCGCCAGCTCAGTGTCCGGGGGAAGCAGGGCCGGCAATGAGCAGTTCTTC
.	.	TRBJ1-5	TRBV12-5	CASGLGGHRQPQHF	TGTGCTAGTGGTTTAGGGGGACATCGACAGCCCCAGCATTTT
.	.	TRBJ2-1	TRBV29-1	CSVEFRSRTYNEQFF	TGCAGCGTTGAATTTCGGAGTAGGACCTACAATGAGCAGTTCTTC
.	.	TRBJ1-5	TRBV5-8	CASSLVTGSNQPQHF	TGTGCCAGCAGCTTGGTAACAGGTAGCAATCAGCCCCAGCATTTT
.	TRBD1	TRBJ1-2	TRBV15	CATSRDQGAYYGYTF	TGTGCCACCAGCAGAGATCAGGGGGCGTACTATGGCTACACCTTC
once	.	TRBJ2-7	TRBV18	CVSSPAPSYEQYF	TGTGTCAGCTCCCCGGCCCCCTCCTACGAGCAGTACTTC
.	TRBD2	TRBJ2-1	TRBV6-1	CAALLAGQVNEQFF	TGTGCCGCTCTGCTAGCGGGTCAGGTTAATGAGCAGTTCTTC
.	.	TRBJ1-5	TRBV28	CASSRGQLNQPQHF	TGTGCCAGCAGCCGAGGACAGCTCAATCAGCCCCAGCATTTT
.	.	TRBJ1-1	TRBV11-2	CASSSAGHLNTEAFF	TGTGCCAGCAGCTCAGCGGGACACCTGAACACTGAAGCTTTCTTT
.	.	TRBJ1-5	TRBV30	CAWSGSNQPQHF	TGTGCCTGGTCAGGGAGTAATCAGCCCCAGCATTTT
.	.	TRBJ2-3	TRBV11-3	CASSLKAESTDTQYF	TGTGCCAGCAGCTTAAAAGCGGAAAGCACAGATACGCAGTATTTT
.	.	TRBJ2-1	TRBV7-9	CASSLNMDEQFF	TGTGCCAGCAGCTTAAACATGGATGAGCAGTTCTTC
.	.	TRBJ1-2	TRBV4-1	CASSPLGLYGYTF	TGCGCCAGCAGCCCGTTGGGACTCTATGGCTACACCTTC
.	.	TRBJ1-1	TRBV28	CASRRQMNTEAFF	TGTGCCAGCAGACGACAGATGAACACTGAAGCTTTCTTT
.	.	TRBJ2-5	TRBV30	CAWDLNQETQYF	TGTGCCTGGGACCTTAACCAAGAGACCCAGTACTTC
.	.	TRBJ2-3	TRBV28	CASSLSLRADTQYF	TGTGCCAGCAGTTTATCCCTGAGGGCAGATACGCAGTATTTT
.	.	TRBJ1-2	TRBV19	CASSMDLRNNYGYTF	TGTGCCAGTAGTATGGATCTCAGAAACAACTATGGCTACACCTTC
.	.	TRBJ1-2	TRBV12-5	CASGLPNRDRGYGYTF	TGTGCTAGTGGTTTGCCCAACCGGGACCGCGGGTATGGCTACACCTTC
.	.	TRBJ2-7	TRBV19	CASSRDQMPTYEQYF	TGTGCCAGTAGTCGGGACCAAATGCCTACGTACGAGCAGTACTTC
.	.	TRBJ1-2	TRBV30	CAVDPGANYGYTF	TGTGCCGTGGACCCGGGAGCTAACTATGGCTACACCTTC
.	TRBD2	TRBJ2-3	TRBV27	CASSRSGRPTDTQYF	TGTGCCAGCAGCCGAAGCGGGAGGCCCACAGATACGCAGTATTTT
.	TRBD1	TRBJ2-1	TRBV5-4	CASSPTGVSYNEQFF	TGTGCCAGCAGCCCGACAGGGGTCTCCTACAATGAGCAGTTCTTC
.	.	TRBJ2-2	TRBV7-6	CASSLVGPSAGELFF	TGTGCCAGCAGCTTAGTGGGGCCTAGTGCCGGGGAGCTGTTTTTT
.	.	TRBJ2-3	TRBV5-6	CASSLVAGAVQYTQYF	TGTGCCAGCAGCTTGGTGGCGGGGGCGGTTCAATATACGCAGTATTTT
.	.	TRBJ1-2	TRBV23-1	CASSRPDTGYTF	TGCGCCAGCAGTCGGCCGGACACCGGCTACACCTTC
.	TRBD2	TRBJ2-5	TRBV27	CASSLDWEGTQYF	TGTGCCAGCAGCCTGGACTGGGAGGGGACCCAGTACTTC
.	TRBD1	TRBJ1-1	TRBV5-1	CASSLYPSGQANTEAFF	TGCGCCAGCAGCTTGTACCCCTCGGGACAGGCGAACACTGAAGCTTTCTTT
.	.	TRBJ1-2	TRBV7-2	CASSLAGLGGYTF	TGTGCCAGCAGCTTAGCGGGTTTGGGTGGCTACACCTTC
once	.	TRBJ1-1	TRBV18	CASSPRQETEAFF	TGTGCCAGCTCACCAAGGCAGGAGACTGAAGCTTTCTTT
.	TRBD1	TRBJ1-2	TRBV10-3	CAISETGGRGYTF	TGTGCCATCAGTGAGACAGGGGGTCGTGGCTACACCTTC
.	.	TRBJ1-5	TRBV2	CASRGDSNQPQHF	TGTGCCAGCAGAGGGGATAGCAATCAGCCCCAGCATTTT
.	.	TRBJ1-2	TRBV4-2	CASSQDRGNGYTF	TGTGCCAGCAGCCAAGATCGGGGAAATGGCTACACCTTC
.	.	TRBJ2-3	TRBV7-9	CASSSGISSTDTQYF	TGTGCCAGCAGCTCGGGGATATCTAGCACAGATACGCAGTATTTT
.	.	TRBJ1-2	TRBV6-5	CASSYNTNPYGYTF	TGTGCCAGCAGCTACAATACAAACCCCTACGGCTACACCTTC
.	.	TRBJ1-4	TRBV23-1	CASSQRRNPDNEKLFF	TGCGCCAGCAGTCAACGCCGGAACCCGGACAATGAAAAACTGTTTTTT
.	.	TRBJ1-5	TRBV19	CASSMSPQGSQPQHF	TGTGCCAGTAGTATGTCCCCACAGGGATCACAGCCCCAGCATTTT
.	.	TRBJ2-5	TRBV14	CASSHRRGEETQYF	TGTGCCAGCAGCCACCGCAGGGGTGAGGAGACCCAGTACTTC
.	.	TRBJ2-2	TRBV5-1	CASSLHGEGDTTGELFF	TGCGCCAGCTCCCTTCACGGCGAGGGGGACACCACCGGGGAGCTGTTTTTT
few	.	TRBJ1-4	TRBV6-1	CASSGPREEKLFF	TGTGCCAGCAGTGGGCCTAGGGAGGAAAAACTGTTTTTT
.	TRBD2	TRBJ2-1	TRBV7-9	CASRALAGDANAYNEQFF	TGTGCCAGCAGAGCACTAGCGGGAGACGCCAATGCCTACAATGAGCAGTTCTTC
.	.	TRBJ1-5	TRBV4-2	CASSQFVGQHQPQHF	TGTGCCAGCAGCCAATTCGTAGGACAACATCAGCCCCAGCATTTT
.	.	TRBJ1-1	TRBV4-2	CASSPTSTASERAFF	TGTGCCAGCAGCCCAACGTCGACAGCCAGCGAGCGGGCTTTCTTT
.	.	TRBJ2-3	TRBV7-2	CASSLARTDTQYF	TGTGCCAGCAGCTTAGCGCGCACAGATACGCAGTATTTT
.	.	TRBJ2-5	TRBV6-7	CASSILETQYF	TGTGCCAGCAGCATATTGGAGACCCAGTACTTC
.	.	TRBJ1-4	TRBV11-2	CASSPREWNSLDEKLFF	TGTGCCAGCAGCCCAAGGGAGTGGAACAGTCTTGATGAAAAACTGTTTTTT
once	.	TRBJ2-5	TRBV20-1	CSAARAETQYF	TGCAGTGCAGCGAGGGCAGAGACCCAGTACTTC
.	.	TRBJ1-6	TRBV5-4	CASSRGAYNSPLHF	TGTGCCAGCAGCCGGGGGGCTTATAATTCACCCCTCCACTTT
.	.	TRBJ2-3	TRBV7-6	CASSLDQGADTQYF	TGTGCCAGCAGCTTAGACCAGGGAGCAGATACGCAGTATTTT
.	TRBD1	TRBJ1-2	TRBV11-2	CASSLGSTGVNYGYTF	TGTGCCAGCAGCTTAGGAAGTACAGGGGTTAACTATGGCTACACCTTC
.	.	TRBJ1-2	TRBV5-1	CASSLGGSYYGYTF	TGCGCCAGCAGCTTGGGCGGCAGTTACTATGGCTACACCTTC
.	.	TRBJ1-1	TRBV9	CASRDRGTEAFF	TGTGCCAGCAGGGACCGCGGGACTGAAGCTTTCTTT
.	.	TRBJ2-1	TRBV7-2	CASSDPGLFQFF	TGTGCCAGCAGCGATCCGGGACTTTTCCAGTTCTTC